Listed below are T cell receptor beta chains from one sample, sequenced in a study of blood T cell repertoires in COVID-19. The assay was immunoSEQ multiplex PCR, and TCRdb's table has in-frame clones only and misses some. The table has 150,000 to 200,000 clones, just under 95% seen once. Sequencing was performed on peripheral blood. These receptors all come from a woman aged 45-65 years with acute or convalescent COVID-19. Both conserved end residues are part of each CDR3. D genes are given only for firm matches. Rows give clone size only sometimes, using once, few, many, or a class for an expanded clone.

J gene	CDR3 length	D gene	clone size	V gene	CDR3 protein	CDR3 DNA
TRBJ2-2	17	TRBD2	-	TRBV9	CASSVAWLAGTTGELFF	TGTGCCAGCAGCGTAGCGTGGCTAGCGGGAACCACCGGGGAGCTGTTTTTT
TRBJ1-2	17	TRBD1	-	TRBV25-1	CASSESMTGGSGGGYTF	TGTGCCAGCAGTGAATCAATGACAGGGGGCTCTGGAGGTGGCTACACCTTC
TRBJ2-3	16	-	-	TRBV7-2	CASSPGGITSTDTQYF	TGTGCCAGCAGCCCAGGGGGGATTACTAGCACAGATACGCAGTATTTT
TRBJ1-3	17	TRBD1	-	TRBV6-1	CASSEGTGALMGNTIYF	TGTGCCAGCAGTGAGGGGACAGGGGCGTTAATGGGAAACACCATATATTTT
TRBJ1-1	14	TRBD1	-	TRBV2	CASIRRGRDTEAFF	TGTGCCAGCATAAGGAGGGGGCGAGATACTGAAGCTTTCTTT
TRBJ1-2	13	-	few	TRBV9	CASSAGVPSGYTF	TGTGCCAGCAGCGCGGGGGTGCCATCTGGCTACACCTTC
TRBJ2-1	16	-	-	TRBV24-1	CATSDPTRLPDNEQFF	TGTGCCACCAGTGATCCAACTCGCCTACCTGACAATGAGCAGTTCTTC
TRBJ1-3	14	-	-	TRBV12-5	CASGFSQTGNTIYF	TGTGCTAGTGGTTTTTCACAGACTGGAAACACCATATATTTT
TRBJ2-1	18	TRBD2	-	TRBV27	CASSLLAGEGYLRIEQFF	TGTGCCAGCAGTTTACTAGCGGGAGAGGGTTACCTACGAATTGAGCAGTTCTTC
TRBJ2-5	13	TRBD1	-	TRBV12-3/TRBV12-4	CASRDRPQETQYF	TGTGCCAGCCGGGACAGACCTCAAGAGACCCAGTACTTC
TRBJ2-1	13	-	-	TRBV5-4	CASSDGWENEQFF	TGTGCCAGCAGCGACGGGTGGGAGAATGAGCAGTTCTTC
TRBJ2-3	16	TRBD2	-	TRBV5-4	CASSPKAGGNTDTQYF	TGTGCCAGCAGCCCGAAAGCGGGGGGGAACACAGATACGCAGTATTTT
TRBJ2-2	14	-	-	TRBV6-5	CASSYGENTGELFF	TGTGCCAGCAGTTATGGAGAGAACACCGGGGAGCTGTTTTTT
TRBJ2-5	16	TRBD2	-	TRBV3-1/TRBV3-2	CASSLGLAGLQETQYF	TGTGCCAGCAGCCTTGGACTAGCGGGCCTACAAGAGACCCAGTACTTC
TRBJ1-2	15	-	once	TRBV6-2/TRBV6-3	CASSYGFRTDYGYTF	TGTGCCAGCAGTTACGGTTTTAGGACAGACTATGGCTACACCTTC
TRBJ2-1	12	-	-	TRBV7-2	CASSRGGNEQFF	TGTGCCAGCAGCAGGGGGGGAAATGAGCAGTTCTTC
TRBJ1-5	14	-	-	TRBV6-5	CASSYLGGNQPQHF	TGTGCCAGCAGTTACCTAGGGGGCAATCAGCCCCAGCATTTT
TRBJ1-5	14	-	-	TRBV24-1	CATSDPTGNQPQHF	TGTGCCACCAGTGATCCTACAGGGAATCAGCCCCAGCATTTT
TRBJ2-7	16	TRBD1	-	TRBV19	CASSAQGAPGAYEQYF	TGTGCCAGTAGTGCACAGGGGGCGCCTGGCGCCTACGAGCAGTACTTC
TRBJ1-1	14	-	-	TRBV11-2	CASSPRGLGTEAFF	TGTGCCAGCAGCCCGCGAGGTCTGGGCACTGAAGCTTTCTTT
TRBJ2-1	16	-	-	TRBV15	CATSMAGGLSYNEQFF	TGTGCCACCAGCATGGCTGGAGGCTTGTCCTACAATGAGCAGTTCTTC
TRBJ1-2	11	-	-	TRBV20-1	CSADSSYGYTF	TGCAGTGCGGACAGCTCCTATGGCTACACCTTC
TRBJ1-1	15	TRBD1	-	TRBV5-1	CASSSTGGSNTEAFF	TGCGCCAGCAGCTCCACAGGGGGCTCGAACACTGAAGCTTTCTTT
TRBJ1-3	15	-	-	TRBV4-1	CASSQAIHSGNTIYF	TGCGCCAGCAGCCAGGCAATCCACTCTGGAAACACCATATATTTT
TRBJ2-2	13	-	-	TRBV5-1	CASREISAGELFF	TGCGCCAGCCGCGAAATTTCCGCCGGGGAGCTGTTTTTT
TRBJ2-1	15	-	-	TRBV30	CAWSRGRQAYNEQFF	TGTGCCTGGAGTAGGGGGAGACAGGCCTACAATGAGCAGTTCTTC
TRBJ2-3	14	TRBD2	-	TRBV30	CAWSLGLAGGTQYF	TGTGCCTGGAGCCTCGGACTAGCGGGGGGGACGCAGTATTTT
TRBJ1-2	14	-	-	TRBV29-1	CSVVGQTNNYGYTF	TGCAGCGTTGTCGGGCAGACTAATAACTATGGCTACACCTTC
TRBJ2-7	15	TRBD2	-	TRBV19	CASSMAGGPTYEQYF	TGTGCCAGTAGTATGGCGGGGGGGCCCACCTACGAGCAGTACTTC
TRBJ2-5	15	TRBD1	-	TRBV28	CASRMKTGGDETQYF	TGTGCCAGCAGGATGAAGACAGGGGGAGACGAGACCCAGTACTTC
TRBJ1-5	16	TRBD1	-	TRBV27	CASSPSEGDRGQPQHF	TGTGCCAGCAGTCCTTCTGAAGGAGACAGGGGTCAGCCCCAGCATTTT
TRBJ1-6	13	TRBD1	-	TRBV6-5	CASQGQGSSPLHF	TGTGCCAGTCAAGGACAGGGGAGTTCACCCCTCCACTTT
TRBJ2-7	13	TRBD1	-	TRBV4-1	CASSQDREGEQYF	TGCGCCAGCAGCCAGGACAGGGAAGGCGAGCAGTACTTC
TRBJ2-1	12	-	-	TRBV28	CASSLGQNEQFF	TGTGCCAGCAGTCTAGGACAGAATGAGCAGTTCTTC
TRBJ1-4	15	-	-	TRBV30	CAWSWTASSNEKLFF	TGTGCCTGGAGTTGGACAGCTTCTTCTAATGAAAAACTGTTTTTT
TRBJ1-1	15	TRBD1	-	TRBV5-4	CASSTRTGSPTEAFF	TGTGCCAGCAGCACAAGGACAGGGAGTCCCACTGAAGCTTTCTTT
TRBJ2-6	18	TRBD1	-	TRBV7-9	CASSTERDRPSGANVLTF	TGTGCCAGCAGCACAGAACGGGACAGACCTTCTGGGGCCAACGTCCTGACTTTC
TRBJ1-1	12	TRBD1	-	TRBV19	CASTHRGPEAFF	TGTGCCAGTACACACAGGGGCCCTGAAGCTTTCTTT
TRBJ2-2	11	-	-	TRBV6-5	CASLSTGELFF	TGTGCCAGCTTAAGTACAGGGGAGCTGTTTTTT
TRBJ1-2	13	-	-	TRBV6-1	CASSEPQGNGYTF	TGTGCCAGCAGTGAGCCCCAGGGAAATGGCTACACCTTC
TRBJ1-1	12	-	few	TRBV6-5	CASSSIGVQAFF	TGTGCCAGCAGTTCCATCGGAGTGCAAGCTTTCTTT
TRBJ2-1	15	TRBD2	-	TRBV18	CASSPRSGGYNEQFF	TGTGCCAGCTCACCAAGAAGCGGGGGCTACAATGAGCAGTTCTTC
TRBJ1-1	13	-	once	TRBV5-6	CASSLVLTQGAFF	TGTGCCAGCAGCTTAGTCCTGACCCAGGGAGCTTTCTTT
TRBJ2-5	15	-	-	TRBV15	CATSRDGTPSETQYF	TGTGCCACCAGCAGAGATGGGACACCCTCCGAGACCCAGTACTTC
TRBJ2-7	11	-	-	TRBV20-1	CSAHSGHEQYF	TGCAGTGCCCATTCTGGCCACGAGCAGTACTTC
TRBJ1-3	14	TRBD1	once	TRBV29-1	CSVGTGEPGNTIYF	TGCAGCGTTGGGACAGGGGAACCTGGAAACACCATATATTTT
TRBJ2-5	15	TRBD2	-	TRBV3-1/TRBV3-2	CASSPELAGQETQYF	TGTGCCAGCAGCCCCGAACTAGCGGGGCAAGAGACCCAGTACTTC
TRBJ1-1	14	-	once	TRBV7-8	CASSLAGRNTEAFF	TGTGCCAGCAGCTTAGCCGGGAGGAACACTGAAGCTTTCTTT
TRBJ2-5	14	TRBD2	-	TRBV5-1	CASSWRGYQETQYF	TGCGCCAGCAGCTGGCGGGGGTACCAAGAGACCCAGTACTTC
TRBJ2-5	16	TRBD1	-	TRBV3-1/TRBV3-2	CASSHERQGEGETQYF	TGTGCCAGCAGCCACGAACGACAGGGGGAGGGAGAGACCCAGTACTTC
TRBJ2-7	17	-	-	TRBV6-2/TRBV6-3	CASSYSVEGSTKYEQYF	TGTGCCAGCAGTTACTCGGTTGAGGGCTCCACCAAATACGAGCAGTACTTC
TRBJ1-3	13	-	-	TRBV3-1/TRBV3-2	CASRRNSGNTIYF	TGTGCCAGCAGGCGCAACTCTGGAAACACCATATATTTT
TRBJ1-2	15	TRBD1	-	TRBV28	CASSPTGQVFYGYTF	TGTGCCAGCAGTCCTACGGGACAGGTTTTCTATGGCTACACCTTC
TRBJ1-1	14	TRBD1	-	TRBV19	CASSGTGINTEAFF	TGTGCCAGTAGTGGGACAGGGATAAACACTGAAGCTTTCTTT
TRBJ2-6	15	TRBD2	-	TRBV6-1	CASSEPGGGANVLTF	TGTGCCAGCAGTGAACCGGGGGGAGGGGCCAACGTCCTGACTTTC
TRBJ2-2	15	TRBD1	-	TRBV18	CASSRDRANTGELFF	TGTGCCAGCTCACGGGACAGGGCGAACACCGGGGAGCTGTTTTTT
TRBJ2-1	16	-	-	TRBV18	CASSRGVSAGYNEQFF	TGTGCCAGCTCCCGTGGTGTGAGCGCGGGCTACAATGAGCAGTTCTTC